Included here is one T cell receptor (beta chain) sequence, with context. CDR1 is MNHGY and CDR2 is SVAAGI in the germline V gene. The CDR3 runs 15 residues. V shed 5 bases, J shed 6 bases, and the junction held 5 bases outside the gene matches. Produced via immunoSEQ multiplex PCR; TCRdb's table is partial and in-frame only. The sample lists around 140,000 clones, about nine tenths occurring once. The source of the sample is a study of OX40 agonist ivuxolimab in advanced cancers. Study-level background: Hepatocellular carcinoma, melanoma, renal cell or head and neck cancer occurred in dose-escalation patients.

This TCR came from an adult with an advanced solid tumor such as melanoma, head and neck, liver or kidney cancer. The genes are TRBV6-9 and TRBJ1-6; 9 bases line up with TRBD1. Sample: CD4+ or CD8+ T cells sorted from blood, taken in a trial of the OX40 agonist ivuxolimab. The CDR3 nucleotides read TGTGCCAGCAGTAAAACAGGGGGCGGTAATTCACCCCTCCACTTT. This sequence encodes CASSKTGGGNSPLHF.